This T cell receptor beta chain was retrieved from a study of cytomegalovirus exposure and HLA in healthy donors. In the case of this clone: Its target is not known.

V dropped 3 bases and J dropped 7 bases, with 12 bases sitting between them. CDR1 and CDR2 (germline): SGHTA, FQGNSA. This CDR3 region has 13 residues. Those who donated were healthy bone marrow donors. Study-wide results and limits: Sequencing probably produced one cluster of sequence variants that were highly shared. Generally TCR sequences proved uncommon, though certain public TCRs appeared in numerous donors. Reports described diagnosis of cytomegalovirus status by the classifier as highly specific and sensitive.

Primers included in the PCR were 60 Vbeta and 13 Jbeta primers. Measured with immunoSEQ multiplex PCR; TCRdb has only the in-frame clones, and not every one. Found here are about 93,000 clones, around 77% of them singletons; the top ten hold 0.57%. V is TRBV7-2 and J is TRBJ1-2, with D perhaps TRBD1 (6 bases). The TCR was taken from a young man in good health and CMV-seronegative. Sample: PBMCs. The CDR3 nucleotides are TGTGCCAGCAGCTTTCGGCAGGGGTCTGGCTACACCTTC. Its protein is CASSFRQGSGYTF. Full variable domain (remainder filled in from reference TRBV7-2 and TRBJ1-2): GAGVSQSPSNKVTEKGKDVELRCDPISGHTALYWYRQSLGQGLEFLIYFQGNSAPDKSGLPSDRFSAERTGGSVSTLTIQRTQQEDSAVYLCASSFRQGSGYTFGSGTRLTVV.